This entry describes one T cell receptor beta chain. Repertoires were generated with immunoSEQ multiplex PCR, while TCRdb's copy carries only in-frame clones and drops some. Counted here are a few million clones, more than 80% occurring once; the ten biggest clones make up about 0.41%. The V gene's germline CDR1 is SGHTA and CDR2 FQGNSA. The V end was cut by 0 bases, the J end by 1 base, with 12 bases between. The CDR3 loop spans 16 amino acids. This sample is drawn from a study of shared clonotypes between healthy human individuals. The receptor comes from a man aged 18-30 years in good health. Some clones in this sample may be carry-over from other donors' samples. The sample comprised naive CD4+ T cells from PBMCs. The sample's subset: CD45RA+ positively selected. The J gene is TRBJ1-2, the V gene TRBV7-2; no clear D. The CDR3 loop reads CASSLARSGVNYGYTF. The CDR3 DNA is TGTGCCAGCAGCTTAGCGAGGTCAGGAGTTAACTATGGCTACACCTTC.